Listed here are 16 T cell receptor beta chains from one sample, sequenced in a study of type 1 and type 2 diabetes patients. PCR was run on genomic DNA. A primer set of 30 forward and 13 reverse primers amplified the CDR3. MiXCR, applied by TCRdb to the multiplex PCR reads, yields one record per CDR3 protein. Found here are 270,000 or so distinct CDR3 sequences, more than 45% of them singletons; the top ten hold around 13%. Sequencing used peripheral blood mononuclear cells (PBMCs). These receptors originate from a man aged 18 to 35 with type 2 diabetes.

V usage is TRBV6-5 and J usage is TRBJ1-1; TRBD1 might be the D (5 bases). The germline CDR1 and CDR2 sequences are MNHEY and SVGAGI. The length of the CDR3 is 17 residues. V lost 0 bases and J 2 bases, leaving 16 bases between the germline ends. CDR3 residues: CASSYSPPGHYNTEAFF. In DNA form, the CDR3 reads TGTGCCAGCAGTTACTCGCCACCTGGACACTACAACACTGAAGCTTTCTTT.

The J gene is TRBJ2-5, the V gene TRBV4-2; D remains ambiguous. Looked up from germline, CDR1 is LGHNA and CDR2 is YNFKEQ. Between the trimmed V and J ends, which lost 3 bases and 1 base, there was a span of 12 bases. The CDR3 totals 15 residues. CDR3 bases: TGTGCCAGCAGCCATGCGCAGTCTCTCCAAGAGACCCAGTACTTC. As protein: CASSHAQSLQETQYF.

The chain joins TRBV20-1 to TRBJ1-1; D unclear. This CDR3 is built from 12 residues. Germline lookup yields CDR1 DFQATT and CDR2 SNEGSKA (reference sequence). Between the trimmed V and J ends, which lost 1 base and 10 bases, there was a span of 13 bases. The DNA of the CDR3 is TGCAGTGCTAGAGTTCCCAGGCTGGGAGCTTTCTTT. Amino acids: CSARVPRLGAFF.

In its sample, this clonotype was seen many times. The V gene is TRBV2, the J gene TRBJ1-5; 10 bases agree with TRBD1. The CDR3 consists of 16 residues. With V trimmed by 7 bases and J by 1 base, 7 bases remained unmatched. The V gene's germline CDR1 is SNHLY and CDR2 FYNNEI. The CDR3 here is CASKDRGLLSNQPQHF. CDR3 sequence (DNA): TGTGCCAGCAAAGACAGGGGGCTGTTGAGCAATCAGCCCCAGCATTTT.

This chain links TRBV19 with TRBJ2-7, with D uncertain. Between the trimmed V and J ends, which lost 0 bases and 4 bases, there was a span of 22 bases. The CDR3 covers 18 residues. Per germline, CDR1 LNHDA and CDR2 SQIVND (reference sequence). DNA of the CDR3: TGTGCCAGTAGTATAGATAGCCCTCTAGTTCTCCCTACATACGAGCAGTACTTC. It encodes CASSIDSPLVLPTYEQYF.

The chain carries TRBV7-2 and TRBJ2-1; 9 bases match TRBD2. The CDR3 runs to 15 residues. J lost 3 bases, V lost 3 bases, and 3 bases had no gene match. Germline V gene sequence: CDR1 SGHTA, CDR2 FQGNSA. CDR3 amino acids: CASSFTSGLYNEQFF. The CDR3 nucleotides are TGTGCCAGCAGCTTTACTAGCGGGCTCTACAATGAGCAGTTCTTC. Looking up the rest from reference TRBV7-2 and TRBJ2-1 gives the full variable domain: GAGVSQSPSNKVTEKGKDVELRCDPISGHTALYWYRQSLGQGLEFLIYFQGNSAPDKSGLPSDRFSAERTGGSVSTLTIQRTQQEDSAVYLCASSFTSGLYNEQFFGPGTRLTVL.

Only a few counts were recorded for this clonotype. This rearrangement joins TRBV24-1 to TRBJ2-7, with D perhaps TRBD2 (5 bases). The CDR3 runs 13 residues. CDR1 and CDR2 from the germline V gene are KGHDR and SFDVKD. V lost 0 bases and J 6 bases, leaving 8 bases between the germline ends. CDR3 loop: CATSDLREGEQYF. The DNA of the CDR3 is TGTGCCACCAGTGATTTGCGGGAAGGCGAGCAGTACTTC.

This clonotype was detected a few times. This chain links TRBV9 with TRBJ2-2; 9 bases align to TRBD2. V was pared by 3 bases and J by 7 bases, with 4 bases of the junction left unmatched. CDR3 length: 14 residues. The germline CDR1 and CDR2 sequences are SGDLS and YYNGEE. In DNA, the CDR3 is TGTGCCAGCAGCGCTAGCGGGGCGCACGGGGAGCTGTTTTTT. Amino acids: CASSASGAHGELFF.

V and J are TRBV2 and TRBJ2-3, with TRBD2 matching over 9 bases. V lost 8 bases, J lost 0 bases, and 15 bases stayed unmatched. The germline V gene has CDR1 SNHLY and CDR2 FYNNEI. This CDR3 comprises 18 residues. CDR3: CASLLGTSNIWSTDTQYF. The CDR3 coding sequence is TGTGCCAGCCTGCTAGGGACTAGCAATATCTGGAGCACAGATACGCAGTATTTT.

The chain links TRBV7-3 to TRBJ2-7; 8 bases map to TRBD1. Germline CDR1 and CDR2: SGHTA and FQGTGA. The CDR3 runs to 13 residues. The junction had 2 bases not matched to a gene; V was cut back by 3 bases and J by 4 bases. CDR3 DNA sequence: TGTGCCAGCAGCTTCAACAGGGGGTACGAGCAGTACTTC. It yields the protein CASSFNRGYEQYF. The entire variable domain, with the rest obtained from reference TRBV7-3 and TRBJ2-7, is as follows: GAGVSQTPSNKVTEKGKYVELRCDPISGHTALYWYRQSLGQGPEFLIYFQGTGAADDSGLPNDRFFAVRPEGSVSTLKIQRTERGDSAVYLCASSFNRGYEQYFGPGTRLTVT.

The chain has TRBV14 and TRBJ2-5, with TRBD2 as a possible D gene (6 bases). This CDR3 contains 12 residues. V lost 1 base to trimming and J lost 9 bases, with 9 bases between them. The germline CDR1 and CDR2 sequences are SGHDN and FVKESK. CDR3 sequence reads: CASSQVGGAQYF. As DNA, the CDR3 is TGTGCCAGCAGCCAAGTGGGGGGAGCCCAGTACTTC.

This clonotype was found a few times. The chain links TRBV7-3 to TRBJ2-3; D remains unclear. The CDR3 contains 13 residues. V lost 5 bases and J 10 bases, leaving 16 bases between the germline ends. Germline values: CDR1 SGHTA, CDR2 FQGTGA. The CDR3 nucleotides are TGTGCCAGCAGCCAAGCGCCTGCTAATGCGCAGTATTTT. Translating it yields CASSQAPANAQYF. Drawing the rest from reference TRBV7-3 and TRBJ2-3, the complete variable domain is GAGVSQTPSNKVTEKGKYVELRCDPISGHTALYWYRQSLGQGPEFLIYFQGTGAADDSGLPNDRFFAVRPEGSVSTLKIQRTERGDSAVYLCASSQAPANAQYFGPGTRLTVL.

This clonotype was detected ten times or more. This chain's CDR3 is CASSMSARMNTEAFF. The CDR3 coding sequence is TGTGCCAGTAGTATGTCAGCCAGGATGAACACTGAAGCTTTCTTT. The chain couples TRBV19 to TRBJ1-1; no reliable D call. The V end was cut by 3 bases, the J end by 0 bases, with 11 bases between. The CDR3 extends over 15 amino acids. Germline CDR1 reads LNHDA; CDR2 reads SQIVND (reference sequence).

This chain joins TRBV2 and TRBJ1-6; D not resolved. Trimming shortened V by 7 bases and J by 6 bases, and 13 bases separated the two germline ends. Per germline, CDR1 SNHLY and CDR2 FYNNEI. The CDR3 length is 14 residues. CDR3 in amino acids: CASTPDLGNSPLHF. The CDR3 region has the DNA TGTGCCAGCACCCCAGATCTCGGTAATTCACCCCTCCACTTT.

This clonotype was observed once. V is TRBV27 and J is TRBJ2-3, with 10 bases lining up with TRBD2. CDR3 size: 16 residues. Germline CDR1 is MNHEY and CDR2 is SMNVEV (reference sequence). The V segment lost 9 bases and the J segment 4 bases; nucleotides outside the gene matches: 13. This CDR3 reads CASSVLAGASADTQYF. The DNA of the CDR3 is TGTGCCAGTAGCGTGCTAGCGGGAGCCTCAGCAGATACGCAGTATTTT.

The count of this clonotype is one. V gene TRBV7-8 combines with J gene TRBJ2-2; either TRBD1 or TRBD2 may fit D (6 bases each). CDR3 length: 18 amino acids. Germline V CDR1 and CDR2: SGHVS, FQNEAQ. Trimming removed 4 bases from V and 2 bases from J, with 20 bases in between. The CDR3 DNA is TGTGCCAGCAGCTCGCAGCTTAGGGGGGAAGGCAACACCGGGGAGCTGTTTTTT. Translating it yields CASSSQLRGEGNTGELFF.